This T cell receptor (beta chain) emerged from a study of blood T cell repertoires in COVID-19. For the study at large: The samples span acute and convalescent COVID-19 from the United States, Italy and Spain. The analysed material was cDNA or gDNA that came from T cells, B-cell-depleted T cells, or PBMCs.

In the original analysis: Amplified reference gene primers provided the basis for estimating nucleated cell counts. Measured with immunoSEQ multiplex PCR; TCRdb has only the in-frame clones, and not every one. The V and J calls and clone size are taken from that table; D and trimming were inferred from the DNA. The sample yields about 130,000 clones, about 80% seen once. Only a few counts were recorded for this clone. Material for sequencing was peripheral blood. This receptor was taken from an elderly woman with acute or convalescent COVID-19.

CDR3 region: CASGGQANYGYTF. The DNA for the CDR3 is TGTGCCAGTGGGGGACAGGCCAACTATGGCTACACCTTC. The V and J genes are TRBV6-5 and TRBJ1-2; 8 bases line up with TRBD1. Trimming at V came to 9 bases and at J to 2 bases, leaving 5 bases not matched to a gene. Looked up from germline, CDR1 is MNHEY and CDR2 is SVGAGI. This CDR3 comprises 13 residues.